These 18 T cell receptor beta chains were all obtained from the same sample, sequenced in a study of blood T cell repertoires in COVID-19. Data came from immunoSEQ multiplex PCR; TCRdb stores just in-frame clones and leaves some out. The table records fewer than 200,000 clones, approximately 81% of them present only once. Specimen: PBMCs or T cells enriched from blood (not recorded which). The receptors stem from a woman between 40 and 55 years old with acute COVID-19.

The V call is TRBV27, the J call TRBJ2-5; 7 nucleotides line up with TRBD1. Germline trimming cut 5 bases from V and 7 bases from J; bases unmatched to any gene: 16. Germline V CDR1 and CDR2: MNHEY, SMNVEV (reference sequence). There are 16 residues in the CDR3. The CDR3 region is CASSATGSYGVSTQYF. The DNA for the CDR3 is TGTGCCAGCAGTGCGACAGGGAGCTATGGTGTGTCGACCCAGTACTTC.

CDR3 sequence: CASSGDRLGNIQYF. CDR3 nucleotide sequence: TGTGCCAGCAGCGGAGACAGGTTGGGAAACATTCAGTACTTC. This sequence joins TRBV11-1 and TRBJ2-4, with a weak D call TRBD1 (6 bases). The V gene's germline CDR1 is SGHAT and CDR2 FQDESV (reference sequence). This CDR3 comprises 14 residues. Trimming left V 5 bases short and J 6 bases short, with 14 bases between. Combining the CDR3 with reference TRBV11-1 and TRBJ2-4 gives the whole variable domain EAEVAQSPRYKITEKSQAVAFWCDPISGHATLYWYRQILGQGPELLVQFQDESVVDDSQLPKDRFSAERLKGVDSTLKIQPAELGDSAMYLCASSGDRLGNIQYFGAGTRLSVL.

The chain links TRBV4-1 to TRBJ2-7; tentative D call: TRBD1 (5 bases). V was shortened by 4 bases and J by 6 bases, with 34 bases between the two germline ends. Germline-derived CDR1 and CDR2 are MGHRA and YSYEKL. There are 20 residues in the CDR3. CDR3 in amino acids: CASSLEGASNLEKRCPEQYV. The CDR3 region has the DNA TGCGCCAGCAGCCTCGAAGGGGCGAGTAATTTGGAAAAGAGGTGCCCCGAGCAGTACGTC.

This clone was counted a single time. The CDR3 is CASSSRDRGTYGYTF. CDR3 bases: TGTGCCAGCAGCTCCCGGGACAGGGGTACCTATGGCTACACCTTC. The chain couples TRBV25-1 to TRBJ1-2; 10 bases are a match to TRBD1. Germline CDR1 MGHDK, CDR2 SYGVNS. This CDR3 is 15 amino acids long. J gave up 4 bases and V 6 bases, and 8 bases lay outside the gene matches.

V gene TRBV6-5 combines with J gene TRBJ1-4; possible D gene TRBD1, 6 bases. The V end lost 6 bases, the J end lost 5 bases, and 16 bases lay between the germline ends. The CDR3 is 15 amino acids. Germline lookup yields CDR1 MNHEY and CDR2 SVGAGI. CDR3 in amino acids: CASRPTVDRNEKLFF. The CDR3 nucleotides read TGTGCCAGCAGGCCTACAGTGGACAGAAATGAAAAACTGTTTTTT.

V usage is TRBV18 and J usage is TRBJ2-4; 7 positions agree with TRBD1. From germline, CDR1 is KGHSH and CDR2 LQKENI. The CDR3 consists of 16 residues. With V trimmed by 4 bases and J by 0 bases, 6 bases remained unmatched. CDR3 in DNA: TGTGCCAGCTCACTGGGACAGATATTAGCCAAAAACATTCAGTACTTC. It yields the protein CASSLGQILAKNIQYF.

The chain recombines TRBV5-1 with TRBJ1-1; no clear D. V dropped 0 bases and J dropped 1 base, with 7 bases sitting between them. This CDR3 comprises 14 residues. In germline, CDR1 is SGHRS, CDR2 YFSETQ. CDR3 loop: CASSLDAGNTEAFF. The CDR3 DNA reads TGCGCCAGCAGCTTGGATGCGGGGAACACTGAAGCTTTCTTT.

The table lists this clone with a few counts. This sequence joins TRBV11-3 and TRBJ2-3; 9 bases align to TRBD1. CDR3 length: 16 amino acids. V lost 5 bases to trimming and J lost 6 bases; unmatched junction nucleotides: 12. Per the germline V gene, CDR1 is SGHNT and CDR2 is YENEEA. The CDR3 DNA reads TGTGCCAGCAGCCGGCGGGACAGGGCTTTCTCCGATACGCAGTATTTT. Translation: CASSRRDRAFSDTQYF.

The rearrangement uses TRBV20-1 and TRBJ1-2; no firm D call. CDR1 and CDR2 from the germline V gene are DFQATT and SNEGSKA (reference sequence). The CDR3 consists of 12 residues. V shed 3 bases and J shed 8 bases, with 13 bases lying between them. The CDR3 nucleotides read TGCAGTGCTAGTTCTGCGTCCCACGGCTACACCTTC. Translating it yields CSASSASHGYTF.

This chain connects TRBV28 to TRBJ2-7; no clear D. This CDR3 spans 12 amino acids. V was clipped by 5 bases and J by 2 bases, with 7 bases between them. Looked up from germline, CDR1 is MDHEN and CDR2 is SYDVKM. The CDR3 protein is CASSEVPYEQYV. CDR3 bases: TGTGCCAGCAGTGAGGTCCCCTACGAGCAGTACGTC.

The chain joins TRBV3-1 (or the pseudogene TRBV3-2) to TRBJ1-2; the match to TRBD1 covers 10 bases. Germline lookup yields CDR1 LGHDT and CDR2 YNNKEL (reference sequence). The V and J ends lost 4 bases and 4 bases, in that order; junction bases with no gene match: 9. The CDR3 runs to 16 residues. The CDR3 sequence: CASSPRIGQGGYGYTF. The DNA of the CDR3 is TGTGCCAGCAGCCCGCGGATCGGACAGGGGGGCTATGGCTACACCTTC.

The V and J genes are TRBV6-5 and TRBJ1-3, with unresolved D. Trimming took 6 bases from V and 0 from J, leaving 12 bases between them. The CDR3 has 15 residues. Per germline, CDR1 MNHEY and CDR2 SVGAGI. The chain's CDR3 is CASRPSGTSGNTIYF. In DNA form, the CDR3 reads TGTGCCAGCAGGCCCTCCGGTACCTCTGGAAACACCATATATTTT.

This sequence joins TRBV5-1 and TRBJ1-4; possible D gene TRBD1, 6 bases. The CDR3 is 14 residues long. Germline V lookup: CDR1 SGHRS, CDR2 YFSETQ. V was clipped by 2 bases and J by 5 bases, with 10 bases between them. CDR3 amino acids: CASSLDRTNEKLFF. DNA of the CDR3: TGCGCCAGCAGCTTAGACAGGACGAATGAAAAACTGTTTTTT.

The chain carries TRBV7-6 and TRBJ2-1; 10 positions match TRBD1. Germline loops: CDR1 SGHVS, CDR2 FNYEAQ. With 11 bases clipped from V and 9 bases from J, the junction kept 13 bases outside the gene matches. CDR3 length equals 14 residues. The CDR3 loop reads CAAAGTGVSAEQFF. The CDR3 DNA sequence: TGTGCCGCAGCGGGGACAGGGGTTTCTGCTGAGCAGTTCTTC.

The chain is built from TRBV5-3 and TRBJ1-2; D possibly corresponds to TRBD1 (5 bases). TRBV5-3 falls under the ORF class, with uncertain function. Trimming shortened V by 0 bases and J by 2 bases, and 11 bases separated the two germline ends. This CDR3 contains 15 residues. CDR3 nucleotides: TGTGCCAGAAGCTTGGATCACAGGCCGAACTATGGCTACACCTTC. Translation gives CARSLDHRPNYGYTF.

The rearrangement uses TRBV6-5 and TRBJ2-1, with a weak D call TRBD1 (6 bases). The V and J ends lost 7 bases and 0 bases respectively, with 10 bases between them. CDR1 and CDR2 from the germline V gene are MNHEY and SVGAGI. The length of the CDR3 is 14 residues. The CDR3 is CASTRGGSYNEQFF. The CDR3 nucleotides are TGTGCCAGCACTCGAGGGGGCTCCTACAATGAGCAGTTCTTC.

The rearrangement joins TRBV9 to TRBJ2-3; TRBD2 matches at 8 bases. Germline-derived CDR1 and CDR2 are SGDLS and YYNGEE. The CDR3 extends over 18 amino acids. The V segment lost 3 bases and the J segment 0 bases; nucleotides outside the gene matches: 12. CDR3 amino acids: CASSAPKGLAGSTDTQYF. DNA for the CDR3: TGTGCCAGCAGCGCTCCGAAAGGGCTAGCGGGTAGCACAGATACGCAGTATTTT.

This sequence joins TRBV5-1 and TRBJ1-3, with a possible D match to TRBD1 (5 bases). Trimming took off 4 bases at V and 1 base at J, with 15 bases between the two ends. This CDR3 comprises 16 residues. Germline V CDR1 and CDR2: SGHRS, YFSETQ. The CDR3 coding sequence is TGCGCCAGCAGCCCAAGAACAGGAGCATCTGGAAACACCATATATTTT. Protein sequence: CASSPRTGASGNTIYF.